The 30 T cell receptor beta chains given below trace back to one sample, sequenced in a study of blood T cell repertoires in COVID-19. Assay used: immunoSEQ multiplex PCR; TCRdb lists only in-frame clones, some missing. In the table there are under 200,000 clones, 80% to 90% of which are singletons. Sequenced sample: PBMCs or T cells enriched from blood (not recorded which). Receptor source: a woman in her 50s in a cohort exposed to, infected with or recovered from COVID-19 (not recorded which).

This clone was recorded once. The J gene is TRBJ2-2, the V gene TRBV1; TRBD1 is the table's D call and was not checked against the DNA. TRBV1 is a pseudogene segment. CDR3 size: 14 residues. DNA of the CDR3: TGCACCAGCATGACAGGGGCCCATATGGGGGAGCTGTTTTTT. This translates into CTSMTGAHMGELFF.

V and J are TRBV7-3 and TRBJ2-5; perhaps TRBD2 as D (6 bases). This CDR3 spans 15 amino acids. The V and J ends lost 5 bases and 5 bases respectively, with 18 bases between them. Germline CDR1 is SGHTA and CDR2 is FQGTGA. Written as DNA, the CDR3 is TGTGCCAGCAGCCCTCAGGCGGGGCAATGGGAGACCCAGTACTTC. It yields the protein CASSPQAGQWETQYF.

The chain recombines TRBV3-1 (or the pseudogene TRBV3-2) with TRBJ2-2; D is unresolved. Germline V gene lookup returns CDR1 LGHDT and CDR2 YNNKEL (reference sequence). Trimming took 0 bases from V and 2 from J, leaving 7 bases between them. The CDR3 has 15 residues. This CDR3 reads CASSQDNSNTGELFF. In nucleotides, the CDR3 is TGTGCCAGCAGCCAAGATAACAGTAACACCGGGGAGCTGTTTTTT.

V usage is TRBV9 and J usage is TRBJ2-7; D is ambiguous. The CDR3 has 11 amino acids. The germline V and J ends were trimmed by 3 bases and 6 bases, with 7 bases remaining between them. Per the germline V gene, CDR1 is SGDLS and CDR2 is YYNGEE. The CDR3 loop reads CASSGGGEQYF. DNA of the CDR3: TGTGCCAGCAGCGGCGGCGGCGAGCAGTACTTC.

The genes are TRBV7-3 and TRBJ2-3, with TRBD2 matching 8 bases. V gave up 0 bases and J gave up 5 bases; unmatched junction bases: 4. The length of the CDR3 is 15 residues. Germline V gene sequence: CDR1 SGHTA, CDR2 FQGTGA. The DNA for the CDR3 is TGTGCCAGCAGCTTAACGGGGACTAGTGGAGATACGCAGTATTTT. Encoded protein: CASSLTGTSGDTQYF.

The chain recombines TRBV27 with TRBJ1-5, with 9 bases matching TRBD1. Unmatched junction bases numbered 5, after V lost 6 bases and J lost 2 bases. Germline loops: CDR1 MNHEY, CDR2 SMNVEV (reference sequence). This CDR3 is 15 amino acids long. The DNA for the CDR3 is TGTGCCAGCAGCTCGGGACAGGGTGGCAATCAGCCCCAGCATTTT. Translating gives CASSSGQGGNQPQHF.

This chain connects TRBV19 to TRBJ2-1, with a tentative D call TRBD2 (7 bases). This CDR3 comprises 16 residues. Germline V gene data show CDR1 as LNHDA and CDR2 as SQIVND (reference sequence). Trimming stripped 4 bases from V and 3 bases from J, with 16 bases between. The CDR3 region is CASSTRGAGNYNEQFF. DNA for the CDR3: TGTGCCAGTAGTACCAGGGGAGCGGGGAACTACAATGAGCAGTTCTTC.

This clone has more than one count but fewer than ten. CDR3 protein: CASSESLWEGKEQYF. The CDR3 coding sequence is TGTGCCAGCAGTGAAAGTTTGTGGGAGGGGAAAGAGCAGTACTTC. V is TRBV2 and J is TRBJ2-7, with 7 bases matching TRBD2. The V segment lost 2 bases and the J segment 7 bases; nucleotides outside the gene matches: 11. The CDR3 has 15 amino acids. Germline CDR1 is SNHLY and CDR2 is FYNNEI.

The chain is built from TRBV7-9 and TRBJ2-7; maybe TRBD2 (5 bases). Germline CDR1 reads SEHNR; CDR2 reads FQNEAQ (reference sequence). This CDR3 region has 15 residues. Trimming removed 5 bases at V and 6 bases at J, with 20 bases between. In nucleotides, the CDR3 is TGTGCCAGCAGCCCCAATCTAAGGGAGAAGGCCGAGCAGTACTTC. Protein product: CASSPNLREKAEQYF. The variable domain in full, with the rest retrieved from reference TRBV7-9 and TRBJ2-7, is DTGVSQNPRHKITKRGQNVTFRCDPISEHNRLYWYRQTLGQGPEFLTYFQNEAQLEKSRLLSDRFSAERPKGSFSTLEIQRTEQGDSAMYLCASSPNLREKAEQYFGPGTRLTVT.

As DNA, the CDR3 is TGCGCCAGCAGACAGACAGGGGGTTCGCAAGAGACCCAGTACTTC. This gives the protein CASRQTGGSQETQYF. This sequence joins TRBV5-1 and TRBJ2-5; 9 bases agree with TRBD1. Looked up from germline, CDR1 is SGHRS and CDR2 is YFSETQ. V lost 5 bases, J lost 2 bases, and 7 bases stayed unmatched. The CDR3 sequence is 15 residues long. Variable domain in full (rest from reference TRBV5-1 and TRBJ2-5): KAGVTQTPRYLIKTRGQQVTLSCSPISGHRSVSWYQQTPGQGLQFLFEYFSETQRNKGNFPGRFSGRQFSNSRSEMNVSTLELGDSALYLCASRQTGGSQETQYFGPGTRLLVL.

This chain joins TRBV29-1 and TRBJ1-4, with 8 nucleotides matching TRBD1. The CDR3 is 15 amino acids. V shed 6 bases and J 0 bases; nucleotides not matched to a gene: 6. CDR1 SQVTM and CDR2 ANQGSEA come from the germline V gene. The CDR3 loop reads CSVLDRGSTNEKLFF. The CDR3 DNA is TGCAGCGTCCTCGACAGGGGTTCAACTAATGAAAAACTGTTTTTT.

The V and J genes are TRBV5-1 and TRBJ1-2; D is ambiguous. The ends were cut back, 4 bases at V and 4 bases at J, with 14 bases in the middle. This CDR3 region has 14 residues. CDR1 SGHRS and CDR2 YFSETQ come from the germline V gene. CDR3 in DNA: TGCGCCAGCAGCCCGCGGTCGGGGAGCTATGGCTACACCTTC. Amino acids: CASSPRSGSYGYTF.

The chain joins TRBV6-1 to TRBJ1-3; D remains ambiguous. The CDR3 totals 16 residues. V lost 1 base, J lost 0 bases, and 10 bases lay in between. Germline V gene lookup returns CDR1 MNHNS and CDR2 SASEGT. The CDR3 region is CASSEVGLLSGNTIYF. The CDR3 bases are TGTGCCAGCAGTGAAGTGGGCCTACTCTCTGGAAACACCATATATTTT.

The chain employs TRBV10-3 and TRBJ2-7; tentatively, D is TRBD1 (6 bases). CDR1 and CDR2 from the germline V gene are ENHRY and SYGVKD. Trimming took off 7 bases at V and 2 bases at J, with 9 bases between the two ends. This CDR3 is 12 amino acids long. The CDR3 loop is CAIKDSTYEQYF. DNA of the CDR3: TGTGCCATCAAGGACAGCACCTACGAGCAGTACTTC.

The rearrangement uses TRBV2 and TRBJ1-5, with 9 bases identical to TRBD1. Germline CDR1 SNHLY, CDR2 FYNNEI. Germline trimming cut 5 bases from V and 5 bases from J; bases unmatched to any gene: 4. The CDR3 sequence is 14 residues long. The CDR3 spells CASSRGQGYQPQHF. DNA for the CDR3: TGTGCCAGCAGTCGGGGACAGGGTTATCAGCCCCAGCATTTT.

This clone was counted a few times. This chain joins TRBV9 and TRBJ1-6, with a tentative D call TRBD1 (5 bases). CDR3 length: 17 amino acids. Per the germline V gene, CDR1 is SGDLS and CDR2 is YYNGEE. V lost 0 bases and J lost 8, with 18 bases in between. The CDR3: CASSVDRYSKGDSPLHF. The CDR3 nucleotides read TGTGCCAGCAGCGTAGATAGGTACTCCAAAGGGGATTCACCCCTCCACTTT.

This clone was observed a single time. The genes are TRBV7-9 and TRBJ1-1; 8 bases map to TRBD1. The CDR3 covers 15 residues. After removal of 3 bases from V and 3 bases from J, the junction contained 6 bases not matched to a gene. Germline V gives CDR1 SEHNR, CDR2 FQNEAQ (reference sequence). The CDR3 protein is CASSLRQGMDTEAFF. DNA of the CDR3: TGTGCCAGCAGCTTGAGACAGGGGATGGACACTGAAGCTTTCTTT.

The CDR3 DNA follows: TGTGCCACCTCGAGGGAGGGGAACGAGCAGTACTTC. This codes for CATSREGNEQYF. The chain combines TRBV24-1 with TRBJ2-7, with TRBD2 identical over 7 bases. The CDR3 totals 12 residues. Germline CDR1 reads KGHDR; CDR2 reads SFDVKD. Germline trimming cut 9 bases from V and 5 bases from J; bases unmatched to any gene: 6.

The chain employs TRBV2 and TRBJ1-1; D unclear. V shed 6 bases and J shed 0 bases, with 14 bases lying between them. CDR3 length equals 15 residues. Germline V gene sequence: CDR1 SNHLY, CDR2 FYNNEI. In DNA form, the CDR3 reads TGTGCCAGCAGAGGAGGAAGATCGATGAACACTGAAGCTTTCTTT. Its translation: CASRGGRSMNTEAFF.

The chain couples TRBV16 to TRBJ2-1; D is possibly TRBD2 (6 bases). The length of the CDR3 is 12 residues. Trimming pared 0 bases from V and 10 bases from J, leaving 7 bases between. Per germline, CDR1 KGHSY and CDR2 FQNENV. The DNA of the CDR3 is TGTGCCAGCAGCCAATCACGGGAGGAGCAGTTCTTC. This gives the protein CASSQSREEQFF. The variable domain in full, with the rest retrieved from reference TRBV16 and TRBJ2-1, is GEEVAQTPKHLVRGEGQKAKLYCAPIKGHSYVFWYQQVLKNEFKFLISFQNENVFDETGMPKERFSAKCLPNSPCSLEIQATKLEDSAVYFCASSQSREEQFFGPGTRLTVL.

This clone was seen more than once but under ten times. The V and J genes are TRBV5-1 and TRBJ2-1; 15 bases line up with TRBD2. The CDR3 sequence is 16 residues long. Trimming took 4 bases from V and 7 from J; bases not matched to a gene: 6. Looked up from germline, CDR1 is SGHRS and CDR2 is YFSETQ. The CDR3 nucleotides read TGCGCCAGCAGCGGGACTAGCGGGGGGTTTTGGAATGAGCAGTTCTTC. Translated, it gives CASSGTSGGFWNEQFF.

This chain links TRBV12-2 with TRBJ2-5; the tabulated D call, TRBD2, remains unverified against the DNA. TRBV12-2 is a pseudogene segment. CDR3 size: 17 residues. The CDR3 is CASRLRPARDLAWTQYF. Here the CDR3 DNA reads TGTGCAAGTCGCTTAAGACCCGCGCGGGACTTGGCGTGGACCCAGTACTTC.

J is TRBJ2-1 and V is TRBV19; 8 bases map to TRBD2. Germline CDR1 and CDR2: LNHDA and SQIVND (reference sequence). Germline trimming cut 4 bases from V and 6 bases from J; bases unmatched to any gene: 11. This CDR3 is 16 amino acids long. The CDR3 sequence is CASSRGPGGGSNEQFF. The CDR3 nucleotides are TGTGCCAGTAGTAGAGGCCCCGGGGGGGGGTCCAATGAGCAGTTCTTC.

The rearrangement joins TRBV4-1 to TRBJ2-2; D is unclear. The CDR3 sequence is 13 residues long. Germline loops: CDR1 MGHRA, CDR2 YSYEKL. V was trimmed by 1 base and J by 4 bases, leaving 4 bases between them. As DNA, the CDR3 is TGCGCCAGCAGCCAAGTCTCCACCGGGGAGCTGTTTTTT. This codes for CASSQVSTGELFF.

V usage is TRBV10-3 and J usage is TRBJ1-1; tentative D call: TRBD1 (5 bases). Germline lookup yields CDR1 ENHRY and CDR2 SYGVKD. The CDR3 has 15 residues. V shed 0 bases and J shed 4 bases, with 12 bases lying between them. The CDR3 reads CAISESLGVGTEAFF. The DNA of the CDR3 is TGTGCCATCAGTGAGTCGTTAGGGGTGGGCACTGAAGCTTTCTTT.

The CDR3 DNA sequence: TGCGCCAGCAGCATCGGACAGGGCCCCTACGAGCAGTACTTC. Amino acid sequence: CASSIGQGPYEQYF. The chain links TRBV5-1 to TRBJ2-7, with 8 bases aligning to TRBD1. This CDR3 is 14 amino acids long. Germline V gene lookup returns CDR1 SGHRS and CDR2 YFSETQ. Trimming removed 4 bases from V and 2 bases from J; junction bases left unmatched: 5. The variable domain in full, completed from reference TRBV5-1 and TRBJ2-7, reads KAGVTQTPRYLIKTRGQQVTLSCSPISGHRSVSWYQQTPGQGLQFLFEYFSETQRNKGNFPGRFSGRQFSNSRSEMNVSTLELGDSALYLCASSIGQGPYEQYFGPGTRLTVT.

CDR3 loop: CASSAVLTGGPYNEQFF. As DNA, the CDR3 is TGTGCCAGCAGCGCCGTCCTAACAGGGGGCCCCTACAATGAGCAGTTCTTC. V and J are TRBV9 and TRBJ2-1, with TRBD1 identical over 9 bases. The V and J ends lost 3 bases and 2 bases, in that order; junction bases with no gene match: 9. This CDR3 region has 17 residues. Germline V CDR1 and CDR2: SGDLS, YYNGEE.

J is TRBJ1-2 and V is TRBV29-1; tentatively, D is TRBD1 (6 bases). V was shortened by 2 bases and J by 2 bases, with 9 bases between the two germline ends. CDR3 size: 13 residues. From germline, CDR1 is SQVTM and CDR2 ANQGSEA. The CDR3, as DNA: TGCAGCGTTGAATCTACAGGGAACTATGGCTACACCTTC. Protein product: CSVESTGNYGYTF.

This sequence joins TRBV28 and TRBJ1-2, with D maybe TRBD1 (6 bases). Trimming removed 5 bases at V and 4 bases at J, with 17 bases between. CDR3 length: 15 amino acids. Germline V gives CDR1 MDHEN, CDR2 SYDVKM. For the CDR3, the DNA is TGTGCCAGCAGTCGGTGGCGTGGACAGTCCTATGGCTACACCTTC. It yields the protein CASSRWRGQSYGYTF.

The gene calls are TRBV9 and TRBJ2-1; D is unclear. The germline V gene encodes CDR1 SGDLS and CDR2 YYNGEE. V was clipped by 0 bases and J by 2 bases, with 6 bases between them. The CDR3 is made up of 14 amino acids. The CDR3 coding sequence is TGTGCCAGCAGCGTAGACCTAGCCTACAATGAGCAGTTCTTC. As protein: CASSVDLAYNEQFF.